This T cell receptor (beta chain) is drawn from a study of shared clonotypes between healthy human individuals. Notes on the study in general: A reduction in generation probabilities was seen for non-shared clonotypes relative to those shared by all four donors.

Genomic DNA (from each subset) was split evenly across several immunoSEQ plates. TCRdb's table, derived via immunoSEQ multiplex PCR, lists solely in-frame clones and lacks some. The data contain under 1,100,000 clones, roughly 75% of them seen just once; the ten biggest clones take up roughly 1.5%. V was trimmed by 3 bases and J by 5 bases, leaving 13 bases between them. The germline CDR1 and CDR2 sequences are KGHSH and LQKENI. This CDR3 comprises 14 residues. About this clone itself: Its specificity is not known. This CDR3 is also generated by other DNA sequences in the sample.

Source material: memory CD4+ T cells sorted from blood. Subset noted: CD45RA-negative fraction. The chain is built from TRBV18 and TRBJ2-5; D may be TRBD2 (7 bases). The clonotype originates from a young man in good health. As DNA, the CDR3 is TGTGCCAGCTCACCGGGCGGGGGCGTCGAGACCCAGTACTTC. It specifies CASSPGGGVETQYF.